One sample yielded the 27 T cell receptor beta chains listed below, sequenced in a study of kidney transplant recipient with SARS-CoV-2 infection. TCRdb used MiXCR to reprocess the reads, holding one entry per CDR3 protein. Of 250,000 or so distinct CDR3 sequences detected, 29% appear once; the ten largest clones hold more than 6.5%. The sample was a blood sample, taken at baseline and on roughly day 120 from a kidney transplant recipient. The receptors were sampled from a young adult male patient who had COVID-19 and was a kidney transplant recipient. Certain T cells may be donor cells from the graft.

Notes on this clonotype: A much larger clone differs from this one at a single base, so this may be a read error. The chain uses TRBV3-1 and TRBJ1-6, with a possible D match to TRBD1 (5 bases). From germline, CDR1 is LGHDT and CDR2 YNNKEL (reference sequence). The CDR3 is 16 amino acids. DNA for the CDR3: TGTGCCAGCAGCGGTTCGGCAAGGGGCTATAATTCACCCCCCCACTTT. It encodes CASSGSARGYNSPPHF.

This clonotype was seen at least ten times. This rearrangement joins TRBV6-1 to TRBJ2-3, with D hard to call. CDR3 length equals 15 residues. The germline gives CDR1 MNHNS, CDR2 SASEGT. Trimming left V 3 bases short and J 0 bases short, with 10 bases between. CDR3 amino acids: CASSDVGLSTDTQYF. The CDR3 DNA reads TGTGCCAGCAGTGATGTGGGCCTTAGCACAGATACGCAGTATTTT.

As to this clonotype: A much larger clone differs by one base, so this may be a read error. Lacking the conserved final phenylalanine or tryptophan, this CDR3 likely reflects a read error. The V gene is TRBV4-2, the J gene TRBJ1-2; D is unresolved. In germline, CDR1 is LGHNA, CDR2 YNFKEQ. The V end was cut by 0 bases, the J end by 5 bases, with 16 bases between. The CDR3 covers 16 residues. This chain's CDR3 is CASSQDPASAEYGYTV. CDR3 sequence (DNA): TGTGCCAGCAGCCAAGACCCGGCGTCAGCAGAATATGGCTACACCGTC.

This clonotype was counted ten times or more. CDR3 region: CAWPIWRYRKTYGYTF. CDR3 in DNA: TGTGCCTGGCCGATTTGGCGTTATAGAAAGACCTATGGCTACACCTTC. The V and J genes are TRBV30 and TRBJ1-2, with D uncertain. CDR3 length: 16 residues. V was clipped by 5 bases and J by 4 bases, with 23 bases between them. In germline, CDR1 is GTSNPN, CDR2 SVGIG (reference sequence).

This clonotype has a count of ten or more. V and J are TRBV5-4 and TRBJ1-1; 7 bases align to TRBD1. J was trimmed by 6 bases and V by 4 bases; bases with no gene match: 6. The CDR3 extends over 13 amino acids. Germline assignment: CDR1 SGHNT and CDR2 YYREEE (reference sequence). Written as DNA, the CDR3 is TGTGCCAGCAGCCAGGGACAGTTAGCTGAAGCTTTCTTT. This encodes CASSQGQLAEAFF.

In its sample, this clonotype was seen many times. The V gene is TRBV28, the J gene TRBJ2-7, with 8 positions matching TRBD1. Germline loops: CDR1 MDHEN, CDR2 SYDVKM. CDR3 length equals 16 residues. Losses at the gene ends were 5 bases for V and 2 bases for J; bases not matched to a gene: 11. The CDR3 bases are TGTGCCAGCAGTCCCGGGACAGGAAGGGGCCCCTACGAGCAGTACTTC. The encoded protein is CASSPGTGRGPYEQYF.

This clonotype was observed a few times. The V call is TRBV20-1, the J call TRBJ2-2, with TRBD2 identical over 8 bases. V was clipped by 0 bases and J by 3 bases; unmatched bases: 3. The CDR3 runs to 15 residues. Looked up from germline, CDR1 is DFQATT and CDR2 is SNEGSKA (reference sequence). For the CDR3, the DNA is TGCAGTGCTAGAGATACGGGACTAGACACCGGGGAGCTGTTTTTT. Its translation: CSARDTGLDTGELFF.

This clonotype was counted ten times or more. The chain combines TRBV11-3 with TRBJ2-2; D gene ambiguous. V lost 5 bases, J lost 0 bases, and 7 bases lay in between. The CDR3 spans 14 residues. Germline V gene lookup returns CDR1 SGHNT and CDR2 YENEEA. This CDR3 is CASSAHANTGELFF. The CDR3 bases are TGTGCCAGCAGCGCACATGCGAACACCGGGGAGCTGTTTTTT.

In this sample, this clonotype turned up many times. The chain links TRBV27 to TRBJ2-7, with a weak D call TRBD2 (7 bases). In germline, CDR1 is MNHEY, CDR2 SMNVEV (reference sequence). The CDR3 extends over 14 amino acids. V lost 2 bases and J 5 bases, leaving 13 bases between the germline ends. As DNA, the CDR3 is TGTGCCAGCAGTTTAAGGGGGGGGGACGACGAGCAGTACTTC. It encodes CASSLRGGDDEQYF.

The sample holds many counts of this clonotype. Here the CDR3 DNA reads TGTGCCAGTAGTATCGGCGGTACCGCCTCCTACGAGCAGTACTTC. Translation gives CASSIGGTASYEQYF. The V call is TRBV19, the J call TRBJ2-7; no definite D call. The CDR3 has 15 amino acids. Trimming pared 3 bases from V and 0 bases from J, leaving 12 bases between. Germline-derived CDR1 and CDR2 are LNHDA and SQIVND (reference sequence). The variable domain in full, with the rest retrieved from reference TRBV19 and TRBJ2-7, is DGGITQSPKYLFRKEGQNVTLSCEQNLNHDAMYWYRQDPGQGLRLIYYSQIVNDFQKGDIAEGYSVSREKKESFPLTVTSAQKNPTAFYLCASSIGGTASYEQYFGPGTRLTVT.

The sample holds many counts of this clonotype. The genes are TRBV7-6 and TRBJ2-5; D might be TRBD1 or TRBD2, each matching 5 bases. V dropped 8 bases and J dropped 5 bases, with 21 bases sitting between them. Germline V lookup: CDR1 SGHVS, CDR2 FNYEAQ. The length of the CDR3 is 15 residues. The CDR3 loop is CASGPSEPWGETQYF. As DNA, the CDR3 is TGTGCCAGCGGGCCTTCGGAGCCATGGGGGGAGACCCAGTACTTC.

On this clonotype itself: Likely a read error: the CDR3 ends without its conserved phenylalanine or tryptophan. CDR3 amino acids: CASSWDSGRAAEQYS. Here the CDR3 DNA reads TGTGCCAGCAGCTGGGACAGCGGGAGGGCGGCCGAGCAGTACTCC. The rearrangement joins TRBV5-4 to TRBJ2-7; the match to TRBD2 covers 10 bases. With V trimmed by 3 bases and J by 6 bases, 9 bases remained unmatched. Germline V gives CDR1 SGHNT, CDR2 YYREEE (reference sequence). The CDR3 loop spans 15 amino acids.

This clonotype has at least ten counts. The chain links TRBV27 to TRBJ1-6; the D is unclear. With 3 bases removed from V and 7 bases from J, the gap between germline ends came to 13 bases. The CDR3 is 15 residues long. CDR1 MNHEY and CDR2 SMNVEV come from the germline V gene (reference sequence). The CDR3 DNA sequence: TGTGCCAGCAGTTTTGCGGGCGGCGGGAATTCACCCCTCCACTTT. Its protein product is CASSFAGGGNSPLHF.

Points on this clonotype: A far larger clone is one base from this, pointing to a likely read error. The J gene is TRBJ2-5, the V gene TRBV21-1. TRBV21-1 is a listed pseudogene. The CDR3 has 16 residues. CDR3 in amino acids: CASSKEGKGRYYERYF. CDR3 DNA: TGTGCCAGCAGCAAAGAAGGGAAAGGACGATACTACGAGCGGTACTTC.

This clonotype was seen a single time. The chain links TRBV7-9 to TRBJ2-5; 7 bases are a match to TRBD2. Trimming removed 4 bases from V and 2 bases from J; junction bases left unmatched: 4. Germline loops: CDR1 SEHNR, CDR2 FQNEAQ (reference sequence). This CDR3 has 14 amino acids. CDR3 loop: CASSSSGLQETQYF. In DNA form, the CDR3 reads TGTGCCAGCAGCTCTAGCGGACTACAAGAGACCCAGTACTTC.

Note on this clonotype: A clone one base away is much larger, so this may be a read error. The rearrangement joins TRBV19 to TRBJ1-1; D is undetermined. The length of the CDR3 is 13 residues. Germline-derived CDR1 and CDR2 are LNHDA and SQIVND (reference sequence). V lost 10 bases to trimming and J lost 0 bases, with 12 bases between them. Here the CDR3 DNA reads TGTGCCAATACCAGGCACCTGAACACTGAAGCTTTCTTT. It yields the protein CANTRHLNTEAFF.

This chain connects TRBV5-4 to TRBJ2-1, with a tentative D call TRBD2 (5 bases). V was trimmed by 0 bases and J by 0 bases, leaving 16 bases between them. The CDR3 covers 18 residues. Germline loops: CDR1 SGHNT, CDR2 YYREEE (reference sequence). DNA for the CDR3: TGTGCCAGCAGCTTGGGGGGATTTACTAGTATCTCCTACAATGAGCAGTTCTTC. This translates into CASSLGGFTSISYNEQFF.

This clonotype was counted ten times or more. The J gene is TRBJ2-7, the V gene TRBV6-5; D assignment may be TRBD1 or TRBD2 (6 bases each). Germline-derived CDR1 and CDR2 are MNHEY and SVGAGI. CDR3 length: 15 amino acids. V was shortened by 6 bases and J by 5 bases, with 20 bases between the two germline ends. The CDR3 loop reads CASSLTRQGRHEQYF. The CDR3 DNA is TGTGCCAGCAGCCTCACAAGGCAGGGGAGGCACGAGCAGTACTTC.

This clonotype was observed many times. The J gene is TRBJ1-5, the V gene TRBV30, with 8 positions matching TRBD1. The V gene's germline CDR1 is GTSNPN and CDR2 SVGIG (reference sequence). J gave up 5 bases and V 1 base, and 1 base lay outside the gene matches. This CDR3 contains 13 residues. This CDR3 is CAWSDRGYQPQHF. The CDR3 DNA reads as TGTGCCTGGAGTGACAGGGGGTATCAGCCCCAGCATTTT.

In regard to this clonotype: A much larger clonotype is one base distant, so this may be a read error. V is TRBV12-3 or TRBV12-4 and J is TRBJ2-4; D gene uncertain. The CDR3 sequence is 13 residues long. The ends were cut back, 6 bases at V and 9 bases at J, with 15 bases in the middle. The DNA of the CDR3 is TGTGCCAGCAGCCCCCCGTGGCTCAGCATTCAGTACTTC. It yields the protein CASSPPWLSIQYF.

This clonotype was counted a few times. This chain uses TRBV6-1 with TRBJ2-1; D remains ambiguous. The germline V gene encodes CDR1 MNHNS and CDR2 SASEGT. This CDR3 region has 16 residues. V lost 1 base to trimming and J lost 5 bases, with 15 bases between them. CDR3 sequence (DNA): TGTGCCAGCAGTGAAGACGAACGTCAAGGGAACAATGAGCAGTTCTTC. Amino acid sequence: CASSEDERQGNNEQFF.

In its sample, this clonotype was seen once. Possible read error: a much larger clone is one base away. V gene TRBV6-5 combines with J gene TRBJ1-2, with unresolved D. The CDR3 is made up of 17 amino acids. Germline V gene data show CDR1 as MNHEY and CDR2 as SVGAGI. V lost 5 bases and J 6 bases, leaving 25 bases between the germline ends. CDR3: CASSMECSMRKTNGYTF. The DNA for the CDR3 is TGTGCCAGCAGTATGGAATGCTCTATGCGAAAGACCAATGGCTACACCTTC.

This clonotype was seen repeatedly, ten times or more. The CDR3 spells CASSILSGSYNEQFF. In DNA, the CDR3 is TGTGCCAGCAGTATCCTTAGCGGGTCCTACAATGAGCAGTTCTTC. This sequence joins TRBV7-9 and TRBJ2-1; TRBD2 matches 7 bases. The CDR3 is made up of 15 amino acids. J lost 1 base, V lost 6 bases, and 6 bases had no gene match. Germline CDR1 reads SEHNR; CDR2 reads FQNEAQ (reference sequence).

Of note for this clonotype: A much bigger clone sits one base away, suggesting this may be a read error. This rearrangement joins TRBV7-9 to TRBJ1-2; D is ambiguous. V was clipped by 1 base and J by 3 bases, with 12 bases between them. Germline lookup yields CDR1 SEHNR and CDR2 FQNEAQ (reference sequence). The CDR3 has 15 residues. Written as DNA, the CDR3 is TGTGCCAGCAGCTTAGGGCGGACGGTGGACTATGGCTACACCTTC. Translating gives CASSLGRTVDYGYTF.

Worth noting for this clonotype: A read error is possible here, since a much larger clone lies one base away. The DNA is left out, because the CDR3 cannot be placed on it with certainty; the CDR3 is given as TCRdb lists it. CDR3 amino acids: CISAPEIICEVGKTYGYTF. V is TRBV7-5 and J is TRBJ1-2. TRBV7-5 constitutes a pseudogene. The CDR3 length is 19 residues, termini included.

In the case of this clonotype: One base away lies a much larger clone, so this may be a sequencing read error. The gene calls are TRBV28 and TRBJ1-2; no firm D call. The CDR3 loop spans 15 amino acids. Germline V lookup: CDR1 MDHEN, CDR2 SYDVKM. CDR3: CASSPAVLANCGYTF. CDR3 nucleotide sequence: TGTGCCAGCAGTCCGGCCGTCCTAGCTAACTGTGGCTACACCTTC.

This clonotype was observed many times. The rearrangement links TRBV7-9 to TRBJ2-3, with TRBD1 matching over 9 bases. This CDR3 is 15 amino acids long. The J segment lost 3 bases and the V segment lost 5 bases, leaving 6 bases of the junction unmatched. CDR1 and CDR2 (germline): SEHNR, FQNEAQ (reference sequence). In DNA, the CDR3 is TGTGCCAGCAGCGGCACACAGGGGGCAACAGATACGCAGTATTTT. Protein: CASSGTQGATDTQYF. The entire variable domain, with the rest obtained from reference TRBV7-9 and TRBJ2-3, is as follows: DTGVSQNPRHKITKRGQNVTFRCDPISEHNRLYWYRQTLGQGPEFLTYFQNEAQLEKSRLLSDRFSAERPKGSFSTLEIQRTEQGDSAMYLCASSGTQGATDTQYFGPGTRLTVL.